The 13 T cell receptor beta chains presented below share a single source sample, sequenced in a study of blood T cell repertoires in COVID-19. Some clones are missing from TCRdb's copy, which holds only in-frame ones; the method was immunoSEQ multiplex PCR. The repertoire consists of some 88,000 clones, with 85% occurring once and the leading ten covering more than 3%. The specimen was peripheral blood. The receptors were gathered from a man aged 55 to 69 with acute or convalescent COVID-19.

The V call is TRBV18, the J call TRBJ2-7, with TRBD2 as a possible D gene (6 bases). The V gene's germline CDR1 is KGHSH and CDR2 LQKENI. The CDR3 totals 14 residues. V was cut by 1 base and J by 0 bases, with 7 bases left in between. CDR3 region: CASSPRGVSYEQYF. The CDR3 nucleotides are TGTGCCAGCTCACCACGGGGGGTCTCCTACGAGCAGTACTTC.

The chain is built from TRBV3-1 (or the pseudogene TRBV3-2) and TRBJ2-1; D is perhaps TRBD1 (6 bases). CDR1 and CDR2 from the germline V gene are LGHDT and YNNKEL (reference sequence). This CDR3 contains 13 residues. V was trimmed by 3 bases and J by 12 bases, leaving 15 bases between them. The CDR3 reads CASSQNRELRQFF. The CDR3 DNA sequence: TGTGCCAGCAGCCAGAACAGGGAACTTCGGCAGTTCTTC.

The chain links TRBV6-5 to TRBJ2-1, with 7 bases matching TRBD1. Germline V gene sequence: CDR1 MNHEY, CDR2 SVGAGI. The CDR3 spans 15 residues. V lost 7 bases to trimming and J lost 6 bases; unmatched junction nucleotides: 12. CDR3 sequence reads: CASKIDRAISNEQFF. CDR3 DNA sequence: TGTGCCAGCAAGATCGACAGGGCGATTAGCAATGAGCAGTTCTTC.

This sequence joins TRBV5-1 and TRBJ2-1; weak D call: TRBD2 (6 bases). CDR1 and CDR2 (germline): SGHRS, YFSETQ. The CDR3 sequence is 16 residues long. V gave up 4 bases and J gave up 2 bases, with 16 bases separating them. The CDR3 DNA sequence: TGCGCCAGCAGCCGCCTTGGTAGCGGAGCCTACAATGAGCAGTTCTTC. Translated, it gives CASSRLGSGAYNEQFF. The whole variable domain, remainder taken from reference TRBV5-1 and TRBJ2-1, is KAGVTQTPRYLIKTRGQQVTLSCSPISGHRSVSWYQQTPGQGLQFLFEYFSETQRNKGNFPGRFSGRQFSNSRSEMNVSTLELGDSALYLCASSRLGSGAYNEQFFGPGTRLTVL.

This clone has a single count. V is TRBV29-1 and J is TRBJ2-3; D may be TRBD2 (5 bases). Germline CDR1 reads SQVTM; CDR2 reads ANQGSEA. The CDR3 spans 13 residues. The CDR3 region is CSVNRGSTDTQYF. In nucleotides, the CDR3 is TGCAGTGTAAATAGAGGGAGCACAGATACGCAGTATTTT.

This chain uses TRBV11-2 with TRBJ2-7; D might be TRBD2 (5 bases). The CDR3 extends over 14 amino acids. CDR1 SGHAT and CDR2 FQNNGV come from the germline V gene. V lost 7 bases, J lost 6 bases, and 19 bases lay in between. The CDR3 nucleotides are TGTGCCAGCACCCGTGGGAGACCTCCTCTCGAGCAGTACTTC. It yields the protein CASTRGRPPLEQYF. The whole variable domain, remainder taken from reference TRBV11-2 and TRBJ2-7, is EAGVAQSPRYKIIEKRQSVAFWCNPISGHATLYWYQQILGQGPKLLIQFQNNGVVDDSQLPKDRFSAERLKGVDSTLKIQPAKLEDSAVYLCASTRGRPPLEQYFGPGTRLTVT.

The V call is TRBV2, the J call TRBJ2-3; TRBD2 matches 8 bases. Germline-derived CDR1 and CDR2 are SNHLY and FYNNEI. The V gene end was trimmed by 10 bases and the J gene end by 0 bases; junction bases not matched to a gene: 3. The CDR3 is 13 residues long. The CDR3 loop is CATTSGSTDTQYF. The CDR3 nucleotides are TGTGCCACCACTAGCGGAAGCACAGATACGCAGTATTTT.

The chain couples TRBV19 to TRBJ1-5; no reliable D call. Trimming pared 7 bases from V and 7 bases from J, leaving 11 bases between. The CDR3 has 12 amino acids. Germline CDR1 reads LNHDA; CDR2 reads SQIVND (reference sequence). The CDR3 spells CASKRTGQPQHF. The DNA for the CDR3 is TGTGCCAGTAAAAGGACGGGACAGCCCCAGCATTTT.

This chain connects TRBV27 to TRBJ1-5, with D maybe TRBD1 (6 bases). This CDR3 comprises 14 residues. Germline loops: CDR1 MNHEY, CDR2 SMNVEV (reference sequence). Between the trimmed V and J ends, which lost 4 bases and 5 bases, there was a span of 12 bases. The CDR3 DNA reads TGTGCCAGCAGTTCAGGGGTTGTCGATCAGCCCCAGCATTTT. Residues: CASSSGVVDQPQHF.

The chain employs TRBV9 and TRBJ2-1, with 8 bases that match TRBD1. Germline lookup yields CDR1 SGDLS and CDR2 YYNGEE. With V trimmed by 3 bases and J by 15 bases, 11 bases remained unmatched. This CDR3 has 13 amino acids. The CDR3 nucleotides are TGTGCCAGCAGCGAAACAGACAGGGGAAGGTCGTTCTTC. Protein: CASSETDRGRSFF.

The chain has TRBV6-5 and TRBJ2-3; 8 bases line up with TRBD2. Per germline, CDR1 MNHEY and CDR2 SVGAGI. With 5 bases clipped from V and 1 base from J, the junction kept 5 bases outside the gene matches. The CDR3 has 15 residues. The CDR3 DNA is TGTGCCAGCAGTAGGGGTAGCGGGGGCACAGATACGCAGTATTTT. Its protein product is CASSRGSGGTDTQYF.

This clone has just one count. The V and J genes are TRBV11-2 and TRBJ2-5, with 10 bases aligning to TRBD2. The CDR3 runs to 15 residues. Germline trimming cut 5 bases from V and 4 bases from J; bases unmatched to any gene: 7. Germline CDR1 is SGHAT and CDR2 is FQNNGV. The CDR3 loop is CASSTLAGEVETQYF. For the CDR3, the DNA is TGTGCCAGCAGCACCCTAGCGGGAGAGGTAGAGACCCAGTACTTC.

This chain joins TRBV19 and TRBJ1-2; D might be TRBD1 (6 bases). The CDR3 has 16 residues. Trimming pared 9 bases from V and 0 bases from J, leaving 20 bases between. CDR1 and CDR2 from the germline V gene are LNHDA and SQIVND (reference sequence). Here the CDR3 DNA reads TGTGCCAGCCATCTTTTTGGAGGACAGTCTAACTATGGCTACACCTTC. The encoded protein is CASHLFGGQSNYGYTF.